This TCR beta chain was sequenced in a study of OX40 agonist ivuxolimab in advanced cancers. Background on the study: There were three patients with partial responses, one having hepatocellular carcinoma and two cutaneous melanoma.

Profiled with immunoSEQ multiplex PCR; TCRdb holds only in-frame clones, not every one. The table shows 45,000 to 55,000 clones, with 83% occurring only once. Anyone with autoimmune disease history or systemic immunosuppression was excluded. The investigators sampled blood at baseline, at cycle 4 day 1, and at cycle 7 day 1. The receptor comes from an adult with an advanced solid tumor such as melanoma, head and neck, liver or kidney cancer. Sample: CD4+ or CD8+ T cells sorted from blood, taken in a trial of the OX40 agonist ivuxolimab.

The CDR3 spells CASSLGSPRVAGQETQYF. The CDR3 region has the DNA TGCGCCAGCAGCTTAGGGTCACCCCGAGTAGCGGGGCAGGAGACCCAGTACTTC. The gene calls are TRBV5-1 and TRBJ2-5; 8 bases line up with TRBD2. Germline loops: CDR1 SGHRS, CDR2 YFSETQ. The CDR3 is 18 amino acids. V was clipped by 2 bases and J by 5 bases; unmatched bases: 17.